This T cell receptor beta chain was identified during a study of response to subunit inactivated influenza vaccine (dated by TCRdb to 2017 to 2018). Context from the whole study: Deep quantitative T cell receptor repertoire profiling was used in the study to track responses to a trivalent subunit inactivated influenza vaccine. On the study overall, not on this receptor specifically: According to the authors, only a limited number of new T cells may be recruited by each seasonal influenza vaccination.

Receptors were amplified or captured by RT-PCR. TCRdb lists the instrument as Illumina HiSeq 2500. TCRdb reworked the public reads: Q25 trimming with fastp, MiXCR clone assembly, productive beta chains retained. Rows are combined by CDR3 protein, so each entry shows the most common genes and DNA. Across this sample there are 550,000 to 800,000 distinct CDR3 sequences, with approximately 14% seen only once. Together, the top ten hold about 9.9% of the sample. This clonotype occurred a few times. Its antigen specificity is not known. Base qualities were left out, and no much larger clone turns up one base away. The receptor's source is a man in his fifties or sixties who received an inactivated influenza vaccine. Donor details come from another sample of the same person, matched by shared clones. This specimen consisted of PBMCs from blood, obtained 12 days after vaccination.

DNA sequence: TGTGCCAGCAGTTTATATCCCCTTTCCGGTAGAGCAGTGGGTAGCAATCAGCCCCAGCATTTT. This sequence encodes CASSLYPLSGRAVGSNQPQHF. The chain is assembled from TRBV28 and TRBJ1-5, with the D gene call left open. The CDR3 measures 21 amino acids from cysteine to phenylalanine. CDR3 DNA is the only sequence kept; it has 63 bases, read in frame from the first base. Trimming removed 1 base from V and 0 bases from J, leaving 25 bases between the germline ends. CDR1 and CDR2 (MDHEN, SYDVKM) derive from the germline V gene.